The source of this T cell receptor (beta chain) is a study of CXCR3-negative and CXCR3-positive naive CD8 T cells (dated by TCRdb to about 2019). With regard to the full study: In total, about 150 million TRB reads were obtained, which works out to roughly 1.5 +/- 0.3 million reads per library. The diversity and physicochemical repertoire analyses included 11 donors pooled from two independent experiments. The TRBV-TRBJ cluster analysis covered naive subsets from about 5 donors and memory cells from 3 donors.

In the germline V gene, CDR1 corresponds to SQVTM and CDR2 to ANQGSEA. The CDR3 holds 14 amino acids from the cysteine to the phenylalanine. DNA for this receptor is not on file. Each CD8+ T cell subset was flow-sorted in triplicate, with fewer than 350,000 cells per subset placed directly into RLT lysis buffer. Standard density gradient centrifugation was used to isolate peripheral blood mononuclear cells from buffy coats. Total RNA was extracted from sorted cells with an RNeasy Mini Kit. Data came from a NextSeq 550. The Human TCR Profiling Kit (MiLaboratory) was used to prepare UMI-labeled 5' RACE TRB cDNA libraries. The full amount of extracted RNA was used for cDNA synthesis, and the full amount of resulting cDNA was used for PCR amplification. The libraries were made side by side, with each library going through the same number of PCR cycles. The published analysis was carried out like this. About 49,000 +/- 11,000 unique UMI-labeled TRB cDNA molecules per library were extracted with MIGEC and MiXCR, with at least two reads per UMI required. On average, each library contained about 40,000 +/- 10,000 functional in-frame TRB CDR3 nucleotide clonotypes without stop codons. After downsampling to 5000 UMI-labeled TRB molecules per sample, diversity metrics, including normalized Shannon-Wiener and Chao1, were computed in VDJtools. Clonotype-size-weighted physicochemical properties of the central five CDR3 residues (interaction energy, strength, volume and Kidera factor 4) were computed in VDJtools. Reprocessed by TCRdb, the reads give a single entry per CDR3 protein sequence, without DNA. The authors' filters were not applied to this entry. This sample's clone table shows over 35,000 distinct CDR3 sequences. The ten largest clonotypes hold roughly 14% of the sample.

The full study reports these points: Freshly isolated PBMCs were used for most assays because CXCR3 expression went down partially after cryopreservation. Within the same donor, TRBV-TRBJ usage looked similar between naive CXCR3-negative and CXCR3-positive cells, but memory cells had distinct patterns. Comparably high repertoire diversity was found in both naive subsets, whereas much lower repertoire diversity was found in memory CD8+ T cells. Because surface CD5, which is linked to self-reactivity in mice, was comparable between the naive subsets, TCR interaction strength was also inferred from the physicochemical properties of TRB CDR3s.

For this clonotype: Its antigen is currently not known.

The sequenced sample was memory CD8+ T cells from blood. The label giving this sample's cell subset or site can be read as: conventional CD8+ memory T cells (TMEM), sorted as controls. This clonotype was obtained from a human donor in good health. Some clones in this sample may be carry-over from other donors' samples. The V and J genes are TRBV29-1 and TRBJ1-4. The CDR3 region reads CSVLVPSTNEKLFF.